This T cell receptor beta chain was recovered during a study of cytomegalovirus exposure and HLA in healthy donors. Likely unrecorded immune exposures existed in these nominally healthy donors. This CDR3 region has 13 residues. CDR1 and CDR2 (germline): SGHNT, YENEEA. The J segment lost 6 bases and the V segment lost 4 bases, leaving 0 bases of the junction unmatched. Regarding this clone: Its antigen is still unknown.

Study-level points and caveats: On later analysis, the bulk of CMV-associated TCR beta chains appeared to be HLA-restricted. Cytomegalovirus status, reportedly, was diagnosed with high specificity and sensitivity by the classifier.

A multiplex PCR was run with 60 Vbeta primers and 13 Jbeta primers. Study processing details: Later, an analysis found around 80 million unique TCR beta chains, and about 10 million of these were shared. This table comes from immunoSEQ multiplex PCR, and its TCRdb copy is limited to in-frame clones, with some not included. The V and J calls and clone size were taken over from that table, and D and trimming were inferred from the DNA. This repertoire shows approximately 250,000 clones, 80% to 90% found once; its top ten account for 0.2% to 0.3%. Sequenced input: PBMCs. V usage is TRBV11-3 and J usage is TRBJ2-7, with 13 bases that match TRBD2. The source of this sequence is a girl aged 2 to 9 in good health and CMV-seronegative. CDR3 amino acids: CASSWTSGSEQYF. In DNA form, the CDR3 reads TGTGCCAGCAGCTGGACTAGCGGGAGCGAGCAGTACTTC.